This T cell receptor (beta chain) comes out of a study of CD8+ T cells in alopecia areata listed by TCRdb under 2018. At the level of the whole study: The treated patients, all with moderate-to-severe alopecia areata, were enrolled in an open-label pilot trial of oral tofacitinib given at 5 to 10 mg twice daily. In both human patients and the C3H/HeJ mouse model, the study applied high-throughput TCRbeta sequencing to look at T cell clonal expansion in alopecia areata. The RNA source kit depended on sample type: the PAXgene miRNA kit for fixed scalp, the miRNeasy kit for PBMCs, and the RNeasy kit for mouse skin. Tofacitinib-treated patients had biopsies at baseline and at 4 and 24 weeks of treatment, with a later scalp biopsy in several patients. In humans, TCRbeta sequencing was performed on scalp tissue and on sorted CD4+ and CD8+ peripheral blood T cells from healthy controls and from patients with patchy or totalis/universalis alopecia areata. Scalp clonality was compared among normal scalp (n=4), patchy alopecia areata scalp (n=8), and alopecia totalis/universalis scalp (n=8). Tofacitinib was given for 6 to 18 months, followed by 6 months of follow-up off drug to assess delayed response and recurrence. TCRbeta CDR3 regions were amplified by immunoSEQ multiplex PCR using 35 Vbeta forward and 13 Jbeta reverse primers. The SALT score, which quantifies the percentage of affected scalp surface area, was used to measure disease severity in treated patients. Paper-wide results and their limitations: Tofacitinib significantly decreased scalp clonality and the number of expanded CD8+ clones among the top 100 scalp clones. Compared with normal scalp, lesional scalp had higher clonality and more expanded CD8+ clones, particularly in alopecia totalis/universalis, a pattern that suggests antigenic drive. Unlike mouse skin, which is dominated by gammadelta T cells, normal human skin has resident alphabeta T cells that are also sequenced, and this complicates analysis of the scalp TCR repertoire. Shared TCR sequences between patients were less evident than in mice, which may be partly attributable to HLA diversity in the patient population. Many expanded lesional clones persisted in scalp and blood during tofacitinib treatment, which may partly explain relapse after stopping treatment. Because the treated cohort was small and had only one nonresponder, larger studies are needed to examine links between baseline CD8+ expansion and response.

Receptor amplification or capture employed the immunoSEQ multiplex PCR assay. RNA was extracted from all samples and reverse transcribed into cDNA as template for TCR sequencing. First-strand cDNA was synthesized using SuperScript III with a 2:1 mix of oligo-dT and random hexamers. A synthetic immune receptor repertoire was used to gauge amplification bias, and whatever bias remained was removed computationally. As for the authors' bioinformatics: Raw reads were preprocessed to remove errors, and CDR3 was defined according to IMGT conventions as the region from the conserved cysteine to phenylalanine. Clonality was computed by normalizing Shannon entropy by log2 of the number of productive unique TCRs and subtracting the result from 1. CD4 or CD8 identity of scalp clones was inferred by cross-referencing scalp TCRbeta sequences with sorted blood CD4 and CD8 repertoires. Not all clones reach the TCRdb copy of this immuneACCESS table, which keeps in-frame sequences only. Checked studies attribute under half of the gap to unresolved V genes and leave the rest unexplained. That table gives V, J and clone size, and the DNA gave D and trimming. The table for this sample lists under 150,000 clones; approximately 80% of them were counted only once. 20% to 25% of the sample is in the top ten clones.

The sample's time point, from its label and the paper: around 4 weeks on oral tofacitinib. The treatment or condition label corresponds to: oral pan-JAK inhibitor, 5-10 mg twice daily. Lesional scalp punch biopsies and peripheral blood were obtained from alopecia areata patients. PBMCs were isolated by density centrifugation and stained for CD3, CD4 and CD8, and CD4+ and CD8+ T cells were sorted on a FACSAria. Regarding this clone: Its binding antigen is unknown. Base quality data are lacking; no much larger clone is found one base away.

The TCR originated in a human donor with alopecia areata. Material: CD8+ T cells sorted from blood, obtained at week 4, from a patient treated with tofacitinib.

The CDR3 protein sequence reads: CASSLSTANTGELFF. The sequence in DNA is TGCGCCAGCAGCCTATCGACAGCGAACACCGGGGAGCTGTTTTTT. The chain couples TRBV4-1 to TRBJ2-2; TRBD1 could be the D gene, as 5 bases match. The CDR3 covers 15 residues, taking in both the cysteine and the phenylalanine. The DNA shown is the 45-base CDR3, in frame from base 1. CDR1 and CDR2 are drawn from the germline V gene: MGHRA, YSYEKL. Deletion took 4 bases off V and 0 bases off J, with a span of 9 bases between the germline ends.